The 30 T cell receptor beta chains presented below share a single source sample, sequenced in a study of beta chain features in type 1 diabetes. General study points: TCRB CDR3 length was moderately but significantly reduced in all four CD4+ subsets of Type 1 diabetes patients.

The antigens of these receptors remain unknown. Every isolated RNA sample was fully reverse transcribed, so sequencing captured expressed TCRB transcripts. Profiled with immunoSEQ multiplex PCR; TCRdb holds only in-frame clones, not every one. The data show 600,000 to 750,000 clones, with roughly 12% seen just once and more than 0.09% held by the top ten. The sample was naive CD4+ T cells from blood. All receptors derive from a man under 40 with type 1 diabetes.

The chain couples TRBV28 to TRBJ2-7, with TRBD1 matching over 7 bases. This CDR3 is 18 amino acids long. Germline V gene lookup returns CDR1 MDHEN and CDR2 SYDVKM. V lost 2 bases to trimming and J lost 0 bases; unmatched junction nucleotides: 13. The CDR3 protein is CASSLGEPTGTPSYEQYF. The DNA of the CDR3 is TGTGCCAGCAGTTTAGGCGAACCGACAGGGACCCCCTCCTACGAGCAGTACTTC. Complete variable domain (other parts from reference TRBV28 and TRBJ2-7): DVKVTQSSRYLVKRTGEKVFLECVQDMDHENMFWYRQDPGLGLRLIYFSYDVKMKEKGDIPEGYSVSREKKERFSLILESASTNQTSMYLCASSLGEPTGTPSYEQYFGPGTRLTVT.

This clone has more than one count but fewer than ten. J is TRBJ2-3 and V is TRBV29-1, with 8 bases identical to TRBD1. Germline CDR1 and CDR2: SQVTM and ANQGSEA. V dropped 4 bases and J dropped 6; count of bases not matched to a gene: 6. CDR3 size: 13 residues. CDR3 amino acids: CSVGGQGRDTQYF. In nucleotides, the CDR3 is TGCAGCGTTGGCGGACAGGGTAGGGATACGCAGTATTTT.

In this sample, this clone turned up a few times. The rearrangement uses TRBV18 and TRBJ1-6, with D perhaps matching TRBD1 (6 bases). This CDR3 comprises 13 residues. In germline, CDR1 is KGHSH, CDR2 LQKENI. V lost 2 bases and J 10 bases, leaving 9 bases between the germline ends. The CDR3 region has the DNA TGTGCCAGCTCACCAGGGGGCGGATCACCCCTCCACTTT. This codes for CASSPGGGSPLHF. The entire variable domain, with the rest obtained from reference TRBV18 and TRBJ1-6, is as follows: NAGVMQNPRHLVRRRGQEARLRCSPMKGHSHVYWYRQLPEEGLKFMVYLQKENIIDESGMPKERFSAEFPKEGPSILRIQQVVRGDSAAYFCASSPGGGSPLHFGNGTRLTVT.

This rearrangement joins TRBV4-3 to TRBJ1-1, with TRBD1 identical over 7 bases. The CDR3 sequence is 14 residues long. V lost 0 bases and J lost 7; bases outside the gene matches: 5. Per germline, CDR1 LGHNA and CDR2 YSLEER. The DNA for the CDR3 is TGCGCCAGCAGCCAAGAGGGGGGACAGTTTGAAGCTTTCTTT. This encodes CASSQEGGQFEAFF.

This clone was detected only a few times. Additional DNA sequences in this sample encode the identical CDR3. The genes are TRBV29-1 and TRBJ2-2; TRBD1 matches 8 bases. Germline V gives CDR1 SQVTM, CDR2 ANQGSEA. This CDR3 spans 13 amino acids. V gave up 6 bases and J gave up 2 bases; unmatched junction bases: 2. The chain's CDR3 is CSVGQGNTGELFF. CDR3 bases: TGCAGCGTCGGACAGGGTAACACCGGGGAGCTGTTTTTT.

The chain is built from TRBV7-9 and TRBJ1-2, with D uncertain. The CDR3 sequence is 14 residues long. Germline loops: CDR1 SEHNR, CDR2 FQNEAQ (reference sequence). V lost 3 bases and J lost 3, with 11 bases in between. Here the CDR3 reads CASSFPQWDYGYTF. Here the CDR3 DNA reads TGTGCCAGCAGCTTCCCTCAATGGGACTATGGCTACACCTTC.

The rearrangement joins TRBV25-1 to TRBJ2-5, with D uncertain. The DNA end lines up better with TRBJ2-7; the J call may be wrong. Germline V gene data show CDR1 as MGHDK and CDR2 as SYGVNS. The CDR3 is 12 residues long. This CDR3 is CASSEYGDEQYF. CDR3 nucleotide sequence: TGTGCCAGCAGTGAGTATGGGGACGAGCAGTACTTC.

The chain joins TRBV6-6 to TRBJ2-3; D not certain. V was clipped by 7 bases and J by 7 bases, with 12 bases between them. Looked up from germline, CDR1 is MNHNY and CDR2 is SVGAGI (reference sequence). The CDR3 sequence is 12 residues long. Here the CDR3 reads CASIKDRNTQYF. CDR3 nucleotide sequence: TGTGCCAGCATTAAAGATCGGAATACGCAGTATTTT.

The chain is built from TRBV6-5 and TRBJ1-2; perhaps TRBD1 as D (5 bases). Trimming shortened V by 3 bases and J by 5 bases, and 13 bases separated the two germline ends. The CDR3 extends over 14 amino acids. Germline V gene sequence: CDR1 MNHEY, CDR2 SVGAGI. CDR3 sequence reads: CASSYNSREYGYTF. In nucleotides, the CDR3 is TGTGCCAGCAGTTATAATAGCAGGGAGTATGGCTACACCTTC.

The J gene is TRBJ2-7, the V gene TRBV30; TRBD2 is a possible D gene (6 bases). Germline assignment: CDR1 GTSNPN and CDR2 SVGIG (reference sequence). Deletions cut 0 bases from V and 6 bases from J, with 12 bases between. This CDR3 contains 13 residues. CDR3 DNA: TGTGCCTGGAGTGTACTCGGAGGGATCGAGCAGTACTTC. Encoded protein: CAWSVLGGIEQYF.

This chain joins TRBV7-3 and TRBJ1-1, with TRBD1 matching 8 bases. Germline V gene lookup returns CDR1 SGHTA and CDR2 FQGTGA. V lost 5 bases, J lost 1 base, and 3 bases stayed unmatched. The CDR3 length is 14 residues. CDR3 in DNA: TGTGCCAGCAGCGCGGGACAGGCGAACACTGAAGCTTTCTTT. As protein: CASSAGQANTEAFF.

This clone turned up a few times. J is TRBJ2-3 and V is TRBV29-1; D is possibly TRBD1 or TRBD2 (5 bases each). Germline CDR1 reads SQVTM; CDR2 reads ANQGSEA. The V and J ends lost 7 bases and 9 bases respectively, with 11 bases between them. CDR3 size: 10 residues. This CDR3 is CSAQGETQYF. CDR3 DNA sequence: TGCAGCGCTCAGGGAGAGACGCAGTATTTT.

The chain is built from TRBV6-6 and TRBJ2-5; D is unclear. Germline assignment: CDR1 MNHNY and CDR2 SVGAGI (reference sequence). V was clipped by 4 bases and J by 3 bases, with 6 bases between them. CDR3 length equals 12 residues. DNA of the CDR3: TGTGCCAGCAGTTCATTCAAAGAGACCCAGTACTTC. It codes for CASSSFKETQYF.

V and J are TRBV6-5 and TRBJ2-7, with a possible D match to TRBD1 (6 bases). The CDR3 spans 13 residues. Germline V lookup: CDR1 MNHEY, CDR2 SVGAGI. Trimming left V 2 bases short and J 3 bases short, with 8 bases between. The chain's CDR3 is CASSYNRDYEQYF. The CDR3 DNA is TGTGCCAGCAGTTACAACAGGGACTACGAGCAGTACTTC.

A few counts support this clone. The chain has TRBV29-1 and TRBJ2-3, with D possibly called TRBD1 or TRBD2 (6 bases each). Trimming left V 6 bases short and J 4 bases short, with 14 bases between. The CDR3 loop spans 13 amino acids. Germline loops: CDR1 SQVTM, CDR2 ANQGSEA. The CDR3 loop reads CSVRGPGADTQYF. CDR3 nucleotide sequence: TGCAGCGTACGGGGGCCTGGGGCAGATACGCAGTATTTT.

The chain uses TRBV7-3 and TRBJ1-2, with 8 bases identical to TRBD1. V lost 5 bases, J lost 4 bases, and 12 bases stayed unmatched. This CDR3 is built from 16 residues. Germline lookup yields CDR1 SGHTA and CDR2 FQGTGA. CDR3 coding DNA: TGTGCCAGCAGCGCAAGCTCGTCTACAGGGGGCTATGGCTACACCTTC. It is translated as CASSASSSTGGYGYTF.

This clone was detected a few times. The V call is TRBV2, the J call TRBJ1-3; D call uncertain. Trimming shortened V by 6 bases and J by 0 bases, and 12 bases separated the two germline ends. Germline V gene data show CDR1 as SNHLY and CDR2 as FYNNEI. The CDR3 runs 15 residues. CDR3 in amino acids: CASSANPDSGNTIYF. Here the CDR3 DNA reads TGTGCCAGCAGCGCTAACCCGGACTCTGGAAACACCATATATTTT.

The CDR3 coding sequence is TGTGCCTGGAGTGTAGGCGGGGGGGCCGATGAGCAGTTCTTC. It encodes CAWSVGGGADEQFF. The chain recombines TRBV30 with TRBJ2-1, with TRBD2 identical over 9 bases. V was clipped by 0 bases and J by 8 bases; unmatched bases: 5. Germline V gene sequence: CDR1 GTSNPN, CDR2 SVGIG (reference sequence). The CDR3 totals 14 residues. The entire variable domain, with the rest obtained from reference TRBV30 and TRBJ2-1, is as follows: SQTIHQWPATLVQPVGSPLSLECTVEGTSNPNLYWYRQAAGRGLQLLFYSVGIGQISSEVPQNLSASRPQDRQFILSSKKLLLSDSGFYLCAWSVGGGADEQFFGPGTRLTVL.

In this sample, this clone turned up once. This sequence may be a read error, since a much larger clone differs from it by one base. This specimen includes other DNA sequences encoding the same CDR3. The chain recombines TRBV5-1 with TRBJ1-5; no definite D call. The germline V gene encodes CDR1 SGHRS and CDR2 YFSETQ. The CDR3 has 14 residues. V lost 4 bases, J lost 1 base, and 9 bases lay in between. CDR3 region: CASSPDGSNQPQHF. DNA of the CDR3: TGCGCCAGCAGCCCCGACGGAAGCAATCAGCCCCAGCATTTT.

The rearrangement joins TRBV7-2 to TRBJ2-5, with D uncertain. Germline CDR1 SGHTA, CDR2 FQGNSA. The CDR3 has 15 residues. V was clipped by 1 base and J by 0 bases, with 9 bases between them. The CDR3 sequence is CASSLGRQYQETQYF. The CDR3 DNA reads as TGTGCCAGCAGCTTAGGACGGCAGTACCAAGAGACCCAGTACTTC.

The table lists this clone with a count of one. The V call is TRBV6-5, the J call TRBJ2-7, with TRBD2 as a possible D gene (6 bases). With 6 bases removed from V and 6 bases from J, the gap between germline ends came to 21 bases. CDR3 length: 15 residues. Per germline, CDR1 MNHEY and CDR2 SVGAGI. The CDR3 DNA sequence: TGTGCCAGCAGCCTCTGGAGGGGCGCGTCTTCCGAGCAGTACTTC. Protein sequence: CASSLWRGASSEQYF.

The gene calls are TRBV7-2 and TRBJ2-5; either TRBD1 or TRBD2 may supply D (6 bases each). The CDR3 runs 15 residues. The germline CDR1 and CDR2 sequences are SGHTA and FQGNSA. The ends were cut back, 6 bases at V and 4 bases at J, with 18 bases in the middle. CDR3 sequence reads: CASSPTDWGAETQYF. In DNA form, the CDR3 reads TGTGCCAGCAGTCCTACGGACTGGGGGGCAGAGACCCAGTACTTC.

V is TRBV6-5 and J is TRBJ2-7; maybe TRBD1 (5 bases). The CDR3 totals 15 residues. CDR1 is MNHEY, CDR2 SVGAGI, per germline. The V and J ends lost 2 bases and 4 bases respectively, with 15 bases between them. This chain's CDR3 is CASSYTAGNMYEQYF. In DNA form, the CDR3 reads TGTGCCAGCAGTTACACGGCAGGGAATATGTACGAGCAGTACTTC.

This clone turned up a few times. The chain has TRBV7-2 and TRBJ2-3, with a possible D match to TRBD1 (7 bases). Per the germline V gene, CDR1 is SGHTA and CDR2 is FQGNSA. The CDR3 totals 14 residues. V was clipped by 6 bases and J by 0 bases, with 10 bases between them. The chain's CDR3 is CASRPGGSTDTQYF. CDR3 bases: TGTGCCAGCAGACCAGGGGGGAGCACAGATACGCAGTATTTT.

The rearrangement uses TRBV5-1 and TRBJ2-3; TRBD2 matches at 7 bases. V was clipped by 4 bases and J by 6 bases; unmatched bases: 8. The V gene's germline CDR1 is SGHRS and CDR2 YFSETQ. CDR3 length: 14 residues. The CDR3 DNA follows: TGCGCCAGCAGCCCAGCGGGGACGAGGGATACGCAGTATTTT. Encoded protein: CASSPAGTRDTQYF.

Only a few counts were recorded for this clone. This chain connects TRBV29-1 to TRBJ2-7; 7 positions match TRBD1. V trimming: 2 bases; J trimming: 3 bases; junction bases outside the gene matches: 7. The CDR3 is 14 residues long. Germline loops: CDR1 SQVTM, CDR2 ANQGSEA. The CDR3 loop is CSVETEQGIYEQYF. CDR3 bases: TGCAGCGTTGAAACGGAACAGGGGATCTACGAGCAGTACTTC.

The rearrangement uses TRBV29-1 and TRBJ2-7; the D is unclear. Trimming took 1 base from V and 0 from J, leaving 7 bases between them. This CDR3 spans 13 amino acids. The germline V gene encodes CDR1 SQVTM and CDR2 ANQGSEA. The CDR3 loop is CSVEVGSSYEQYF. The CDR3 bases are TGCAGCGTTGAAGTAGGCAGCTCCTACGAGCAGTACTTC.

The V and J genes are TRBV4-3 and TRBJ1-2; no reliable D call. CDR3 length: 15 amino acids. Germline V lookup: CDR1 LGHNA, CDR2 YSLEER. The germline V and J ends were trimmed by 0 bases and 2 bases, with 10 bases remaining between them. In DNA form, the CDR3 reads TGCGCCAGCAGCCAAGAGTGGGTCTACAACTATGGCTACACCTTC. As protein: CASSQEWVYNYGYTF.

This clone was counted between two and nine times. V gene TRBV18 combines with J gene TRBJ2-3, with no clear D. The CDR3 totals 12 residues. The V and J ends lost 6 bases and 8 bases respectively, with 12 bases between them. Germline loops: CDR1 KGHSH, CDR2 LQKENI. The CDR3: CASSLDVGTQYF. The CDR3 DNA is TGTGCCAGCTCCCTAGACGTTGGTACGCAGTATTTT.

The gene calls are TRBV7-2 and TRBJ2-7, with D possibly matching TRBD2 (5 bases). The CDR3 runs 15 residues. Germline-derived CDR1 and CDR2 are SGHTA and FQGNSA. V was pared by 1 base and J by 5 bases, with 15 bases between. CDR3 residues: CASSLVAGDPHEQYF. For the CDR3, the DNA is TGTGCCAGCAGCTTAGTGGCGGGTGACCCCCACGAGCAGTACTTC.